Shown below are 21 T cell receptor beta chains from a single sample sequenced in a study of shared clonotypes between healthy human individuals. The assay was immunoSEQ multiplex PCR, and TCRdb's table has in-frame clones only and misses some. The sample carries more than 900,000 clones, around 82% recorded once. The specimen sequenced was memory CD4+ T cells from PBMCs. Subset here: CD45RA-negative fraction. These receptors came from a man between 18 and 35 years old in good health. Some clones in this sample may be carry-over from other donors' samples.

This clone was counted once. The rearrangement joins TRBV6-5 to TRBJ1-5, with 7 bases matching TRBD1. The germline gives CDR1 MNHEY, CDR2 SVGAGI. The CDR3 totals 14 residues. J lost 2 bases, V lost 5 bases, and 3 bases had no gene match. The CDR3, as DNA: TGTGCCAGCAGTGACAGGGTGGGCAATCAGCCCCAGCATTTT. It yields the protein CASSDRVGNQPQHF.

CDR3 nucleotides: TGTGCCAGCTCCGGGGGGGCAGGACACTTCTATCAGCCCCAGCATTTT. It translates to CASSGGAGHFYQPQHF. The J gene is TRBJ1-5, the V gene TRBV28; weak D call: TRBD1 (6 bases). V was shortened by 8 bases and J by 5 bases, with 22 bases between the two germline ends. The CDR3 extends over 16 amino acids. The germline CDR1 and CDR2 sequences are MDHEN and SYDVKM.

This clone was found once. The chain links TRBV5-4 to TRBJ2-3, with 11 bases aligning to TRBD2. The V gene end was trimmed by 3 bases and the J gene end by 0 bases; junction bases not matched to a gene: 12. The CDR3 covers 19 residues. CDR1 and CDR2 (germline): SGHNT, YYREEE (reference sequence). The CDR3 reads CASSSGGLAGGPSTDTQYF. CDR3 nucleotides: TGTGCCAGCAGCTCCGGAGGGCTAGCGGGAGGCCCTAGCACAGATACGCAGTATTTT. Drawing the rest from reference TRBV5-4 and TRBJ2-3, the complete variable domain is ETGVTQSPTHLIKTRGQQVTLRCSSQSGHNTVSWYQQALGQGPQFIFQYYREEENGRGNFPPRFSGLQFPNYSSELNVNALELDDSALYLCASSSGGLAGGPSTDTQYFGPGTRLTVL.

Worth noting for this clone: The sample carries other DNA sequences with the same CDR3. The chain joins TRBV30 to TRBJ1-1; D perhaps matches TRBD1 (5 bases). Trimming removed 2 bases from V and 5 bases from J, with 12 bases in between. The CDR3 runs to 13 residues. Germline values: CDR1 GTSNPN, CDR2 SVGIG (reference sequence). This CDR3 reads CAWSIDSGTEAFF. The CDR3 bases are TGTGCCTGGAGTATAGACAGTGGTACTGAAGCTTTCTTT.

Concerning this clone itself: A read error may be the cause here, since a much bigger clone is one base away. The chain carries TRBV11-3 and TRBJ2-1, with 9 bases lining up with TRBD1. The CDR3 extends over 14 amino acids. Per germline, CDR1 SGHNT and CDR2 YENEEA. CDR3 coding DNA: TGTGCCGGCAGCTCCGGGACAGGGCCTTTTGAGCAGTTCTTC. It yields the protein CAGSSGTGPFEQFF.

Details on this clone: Other DNA variants within this sample encode the same CDR3. This chain uses TRBV9 with TRBJ2-1; 8 bases are shared with TRBD1. The germline V gene encodes CDR1 SGDLS and CDR2 YYNGEE. The CDR3 has 15 residues. V shed 4 bases, J shed 2 bases, and the junction held 5 bases outside the gene matches. As DNA, the CDR3 is TGTGCCAGCAGCCCCCGGGACAGGACCTACAATGAGCAGTTCTTC. Translated, it gives CASSPRDRTYNEQFF.

For this clone: The same CDR3 can be traced to other DNA sequences in this sample. The rearrangement links TRBV28 to TRBJ1-2; TRBD1 aligns across 7 bases. Germline-derived CDR1 and CDR2 are MDHEN and SYDVKM. The CDR3 runs 13 residues. V lost 5 bases, J lost 4 bases, and 4 bases stayed unmatched. The CDR3 region is CASSLSGGYGYTF. The CDR3 bases are TGTGCCAGCAGTCTATCAGGGGGCTATGGCTACACCTTC.

The rearrangement uses TRBV7-9 and TRBJ2-5; possibly TRBD1 for D (5 bases). Germline-derived CDR1 and CDR2 are SEHNR and FQNEAQ (reference sequence). Trimming took 5 bases from V and 4 from J, leaving 14 bases between them. The length of the CDR3 is 14 residues. CDR3: CASSPGLVTETQYF. The CDR3 nucleotides read TGTGCCAGCAGCCCAGGGTTGGTGACAGAGACCCAGTACTTC.

The rearrangement joins TRBV18 to TRBJ1-5; D not resolved. Trimming shortened V by 3 bases and J by 0 bases, and 12 bases separated the two germline ends. Germline V CDR1 and CDR2: KGHSH, LQKENI. The CDR3 contains 16 residues. As DNA, the CDR3 is TGTGCCAGCTCACCGGACGGATCTTATAGCAATCAGCCCCAGCATTTT. Translating it yields CASSPDGSYSNQPQHF.

On this clone: Other DNA sequences in this sample translate to the same CDR3. V usage is TRBV9 and J usage is TRBJ2-3; D unclear. V was clipped by 0 bases and J by 0 bases, with 8 bases between them. CDR1 SGDLS and CDR2 YYNGEE come from the germline V gene. The CDR3 is 15 amino acids. The CDR3 sequence: CASSVEGFSTDTQYF. The CDR3 bases are TGTGCCAGCAGCGTAGAGGGCTTTAGCACAGATACGCAGTATTTT.

Comment on this clone: Other DNA sequences within the sample encode an identical CDR3. The rearrangement joins TRBV7-3 to TRBJ2-3; D uncertain. The CDR3 length is 14 residues. The V gene lost 0 bases and the J gene lost 2 bases, with 6 bases spanning the gap. Germline CDR1 and CDR2: SGHTA and FQGTGA. CDR3 sequence reads: CASSLTGSTDTQYF. In nucleotides, the CDR3 is TGTGCCAGCAGCTTAACGGGTTCCACAGATACGCAGTATTTT.

The CDR3 DNA is TGTGCCAGCAGCTTGATGGACAGGGGACCCCAAGAGACCCAGTACTTC. As protein: CASSLMDRGPQETQYF. The chain recombines TRBV7-8 with TRBJ2-5; 9 nucleotides match TRBD1. V lost 3 bases and J lost 1; bases outside the gene matches: 6. The CDR3 covers 16 residues. The germline CDR1 and CDR2 sequences are SGHVS and FQNEAQ.

J is TRBJ1-2 and V is TRBV2; 7 bases agree with TRBD1. This CDR3 region has 13 residues. Germline V lookup: CDR1 SNHLY, CDR2 FYNNEI. The ends lost 4 bases at V and 8 bases at J; junction bases unmatched: 7. The CDR3 DNA is TGTGCCAGCAGTGCCGAACAGGGGATAGGCTACACCTTC. Amino acid sequence: CASSAEQGIGYTF.

The J gene is TRBJ2-7, the V gene TRBV4-2; maybe TRBD1 (5 bases). Trimming removed 0 bases at V and 3 bases at J, with 6 bases between. The CDR3 contains 13 residues. CDR1 and CDR2 (germline): LGHNA, YNFKEQ. CDR3 DNA sequence: TGTGCCAGCAGCCAAGAACAGGACTACGAGCAGTACTTC. The encoded protein is CASSQEQDYEQYF.

This chain uses TRBV9 with TRBJ2-3, with D maybe TRBD1 (6 bases). Per the germline V gene, CDR1 is SGDLS and CDR2 is YYNGEE. The length of the CDR3 is 15 residues. Trimming took 2 bases from V and 0 from J, leaving 10 bases between them. The chain's CDR3 is CASSVGQISTDTQYF. The DNA for the CDR3 is TGTGCCAGCAGCGTTGGACAGATTAGCACAGATACGCAGTATTTT. Based on the CDR3 plus reference TRBV9 and TRBJ2-3, the full variable domain is DSGVTQTPKHLITATGQRVTLRCSPRSGDLSVYWYQQSLDQGLQFLIQYYNGEERAKGNILERFSAQQFPDLHSELNLSSLELGDSALYFCASSVGQISTDTQYFGPGTRLTVL.

This chain connects TRBV5-1 to TRBJ2-7, with TRBD1 matching 10 bases. The CDR3 is 15 amino acids. In germline, CDR1 is SGHRS, CDR2 YFSETQ. Germline trimming cut 1 base from V and 5 bases from J; bases unmatched to any gene: 6. The CDR3 region is CASSLLGTGADEQYF. CDR3 nucleotides: TGCGCCAGCAGCTTGTTAGGGACAGGGGCCGACGAGCAGTACTTC.

The chain employs TRBV28 and TRBJ1-2; TRBD1 is a possible D gene (5 bases). V was trimmed by 0 bases and J by 0 bases, leaving 8 bases between them. The CDR3 sequence is 15 residues long. Germline CDR1 reads MDHEN; CDR2 reads SYDVKM. DNA of the CDR3: TGTGCCAGCAGTTTATGGGACAAATCTAACTATGGCTACACCTTC. Protein sequence: CASSLWDKSNYGYTF.

The chain combines TRBV25-1 with TRBJ1-4; possible D gene TRBD1, 5 bases. CDR1 MGHDK and CDR2 SYGVNS come from the germline V gene. Trimming removed 8 bases from V and 4 bases from J, with 11 bases in between. The CDR3 runs 13 residues. The CDR3 loop is CASEGPFNEKLFF. The CDR3 DNA is TGTGCCAGCGAGGGACCGTTTAATGAAAAACTGTTTTTT. The complete variable domain, with remaining parts taken from reference TRBV25-1 and TRBJ1-4, reads EADIYQTPRYLVIGTGKKITLECSQTMGHDKMYWYQQDPGMELHLIHYSYGVNSTEKGDLSSESTVSRIRTEHFPLTLESARPSHTSQYLCASEGPFNEKLFFGSGTQLSVL.

J is TRBJ2-5 and V is TRBV9; D not resolved. The V end lost 4 bases, the J end lost 1 base, and 8 bases lay between the germline ends. From germline, CDR1 is SGDLS and CDR2 YYNGEE. This CDR3 has 13 amino acids. The CDR3 DNA reads TGTGCCAGCAGCTTGGACCTCCAAGAGACCCAGTACTTC. Translation: CASSLDLQETQYF.

The chain carries TRBV4-2 and TRBJ2-5, with TRBD2 matching over 8 bases. Germline CDR1 and CDR2: LGHNA and YNFKEQ. Trimming took 2 bases from V and 5 from J; bases not matched to a gene: 7. The CDR3 spans 15 residues. The CDR3 nucleotides read TGTGCCAGCAGCCAAACGGGAGGGCCCCAGGAGACCCAGTACTTC. Its translation: CASSQTGGPQETQYF.

Remarks on this clone: Mismatch with germline at one junction end may stem from a read error. The chain combines TRBV9 with TRBJ2-3; D might be TRBD1 (5 bases). The CDR3 has 12 amino acids. CDR1 SGDLS and CDR2 YYNGEE come from the germline V gene. The CDR3 DNA reads as TGTGCCAGCAGCGTAAGTACAGGTACGCAGTATTTT. Translation: CASSVSTGTQYF.